What follows are 25 T cell receptor beta chains derived from one specimen sequenced in a study of cytomegalovirus exposure and HLA in healthy donors. Amplification used 60 Vbeta primers and 13 Jbeta primers. TCRdb keeps only in-frame clones here, not all; method: immunoSEQ multiplex PCR. The sample holds 210,000 or so clones, 60% to 80% seen once. The specimen sequenced was PBMCs. All receptors come from a man aged 18 to 35 in good health and CMV-seronegative.

This clone came up many times. The chain employs TRBV30 and TRBJ1-6; the D gene is possibly TRBD1 (5 bases). Germline V gene lookup returns CDR1 GTSNPN and CDR2 SVGIG (reference sequence). The V and J ends lost 4 bases and 11 bases respectively, with 15 bases between them. CDR3 length: 13 residues. CDR3 DNA sequence: TGTGCCTGGACCCTGGGGGGGATGGCACCCCTCCACTTT. Translated, it gives CAWTLGGMAPLHF.

The table lists this clone with a count of one. This rearrangement joins TRBV11-2 to TRBJ2-7, with 12 bases aligning to TRBD2. Germline V gene lookup returns CDR1 SGHAT and CDR2 FQNNGV. V lost 1 base, J lost 6 bases, and 1 base stayed unmatched. This CDR3 is 14 amino acids long. The CDR3 DNA reads TGTGCCAGCAGCTTAGCACTAGCGGGAGGCGAGCAGTACTTC. Amino acid sequence: CASSLALAGGEQYF.

This clone was found once. V usage is TRBV9 and J usage is TRBJ2-5, with D tentatively TRBD1 (6 bases). This CDR3 comprises 14 residues. V was pared by 0 bases and J by 1 base, with 7 bases between. Germline V CDR1 and CDR2: SGDLS, YYNGEE. The CDR3 protein is CASSVDRVQETQYF. Written as DNA, the CDR3 is TGTGCCAGCAGCGTAGACAGGGTCCAAGAGACCCAGTACTTC.

V is TRBV6-5 and J is TRBJ1-1, with 12 bases that match TRBD1. The V segment lost 4 bases and the J segment 4 bases; nucleotides outside the gene matches: 7. The CDR3 covers 16 residues. The germline V gene has CDR1 MNHEY and CDR2 SVGAGI. The CDR3 reads CASSWDRGHGRTEAFF. CDR3 DNA: TGTGCCAGCAGTTGGGACAGGGGGCACGGGCGCACTGAAGCTTTCTTT.

This clone was observed once. The chain has TRBV7-8 and TRBJ2-3, with 8 positions matching TRBD2. V was clipped by 2 bases and J by 2 bases; unmatched bases: 6. Germline-derived CDR1 and CDR2 are SGHVS and FQNEAQ. The CDR3 consists of 16 residues. CDR3 DNA sequence: TGTGCCAGCAGCTTACTGGCGGGAGGAAACACAGATACGCAGTATTTT. It specifies CASSLLAGGNTDTQYF.

This chain links TRBV30 with TRBJ2-5; D may be TRBD1 (7 bases). Germline-derived CDR1 and CDR2 are GTSNPN and SVGIG (reference sequence). Trimming removed 5 bases from V and 4 bases from J, with 11 bases in between. The CDR3 consists of 12 residues. CDR3 DNA: TGTGCCTGGTCGCAGGGGGGAGAGACCCAGTACTTC. Translation gives CAWSQGGETQYF.

The chain links TRBV4-1 to TRBJ1-4; D possibly corresponds to TRBD1 (5 bases). The germline CDR1 and CDR2 sequences are MGHRA and YSYEKL. The V end was cut by 0 bases, the J end by 5 bases, with 16 bases between. The CDR3 is made up of 17 amino acids. CDR3 nucleotides: TGCGCCAGCAGCCAAGAGAGCAGCCGACAGACCAATGAAAAACTGTTTTTT. This translates into CASSQESSRQTNEKLFF.

The chain couples TRBV5-6 to TRBJ2-7; 9 bases are shared with TRBD2. Trimming removed 3 bases from V and 3 bases from J; junction bases left unmatched: 10. The CDR3 contains 16 residues. Germline loops: CDR1 SGHDT, CDR2 YYEEEE. The CDR3 region has the DNA TGTGCCAGCAGCTCTCCACTAGCGGGTAAACTCTACGAGCAGTACTTC. Translated: CASSSPLAGKLYEQYF.

This clone was detected a few times. This rearrangement joins TRBV29-1 to TRBJ1-1; D is unclear. Looked up from germline, CDR1 is SQVTM and CDR2 is ANQGSEA. This CDR3 contains 14 residues. V gave up 4 bases and J gave up 0 bases, with 12 bases separating them. DNA of the CDR3: TGCAGCGTTGCCGAGGCAGATATGAACACTGAAGCTTTCTTT. This translates into CSVAEADMNTEAFF. The variable domain in full, with the rest retrieved from reference TRBV29-1 and TRBJ1-1, is SAVISQKPSRDICQRGTSLTIQCQVDSQVTMMFWYRQQPGQSLTLIATANQGSEATYESGFVIDKFPISRPNLTFSTLTVSNMSPEDSSIYLCSVAEADMNTEAFFGQGTRLTVV.

V and J are TRBV11-3 and TRBJ2-5; tentative D call: TRBD2 (5 bases). The CDR3 spans 16 residues. Germline V gene sequence: CDR1 SGHNT, CDR2 YENEEA. V gave up 4 bases and J gave up 3 bases, with 18 bases separating them. This chain's CDR3 is CASSSDKTGTKETQYF. The CDR3 DNA follows: TGTGCCAGCAGCTCCGACAAGACGGGAACAAAAGAGACCCAGTACTTC.

This clone was counted only a few times. This chain links TRBV5-5 with TRBJ2-7; 8 bases fit TRBD2. Trimming cost V 3 bases and J 0 bases; bases outside gene matches: 5. Germline V gene sequence: CDR1 SGHKS, CDR2 YYEKEE (reference sequence). The CDR3 has 15 amino acids. The CDR3 loop is CASSSGLGISYEQYF. CDR3 DNA sequence: TGTGCCAGCAGCTCGGGACTAGGGATCTCCTACGAGCAGTACTTC.

The chain employs TRBV19 and TRBJ2-3; 12 bases align to TRBD1. Trimming removed 3 bases from V and 2 bases from J; junction bases left unmatched: 6. There are 17 residues in the CDR3. Looked up from germline, CDR1 is LNHDA and CDR2 is SQIVND (reference sequence). The CDR3 region is CASSMIGTGGPTDTQYF. The CDR3 nucleotides are TGTGCCAGTAGTATGATAGGGACAGGGGGCCCCACAGATACGCAGTATTTT.

This clone turned up a few times. V is TRBV5-4 and J is TRBJ1-1, with D unresolved. V gave up 0 bases and J gave up 5 bases, with 11 bases separating them. Germline values: CDR1 SGHNT, CDR2 YYREEE (reference sequence). CDR3 length: 14 residues. CDR3 coding DNA: TGTGCCAGCAGCTTGGAACTGCGGGATACTGAAGCTTTCTTT. Amino acids: CASSLELRDTEAFF.

The chain combines TRBV9 with TRBJ2-7; 7 positions match TRBD2. The CDR3 length is 13 residues. The V segment lost 10 bases and the J segment 3 bases; nucleotides outside the gene matches: 10. CDR1 and CDR2 (germline): SGDLS, YYNGEE. The CDR3 DNA is TGTGCCCCGGGGGAGCGGGGAAGCTACGAGCAGTACTTC. Its protein is CAPGERGSYEQYF.

This chain joins TRBV7-2 and TRBJ2-7; TRBD2 aligns across 9 bases. The CDR3 is 14 amino acids. Germline V lookup: CDR1 SGHTA, CDR2 FQGNSA. V lost 1 base to trimming and J lost 4 bases; unmatched junction nucleotides: 2. The CDR3 bases are TGTGCCAGCAGCTTAGTGACTAGCGGATACGAGCAGTACTTC. Residues: CASSLVTSGYEQYF.

The rearrangement joins TRBV30 to TRBJ2-7; maybe TRBD2 (5 bases). Germline CDR1 is GTSNPN and CDR2 is SVGIG (reference sequence). This CDR3 has 12 amino acids. The V end was cut by 5 bases, the J end by 3 bases, with 11 bases between. The CDR3 sequence is CAWVSDRYEQYF. The CDR3 DNA reads TGTGCCTGGGTTAGCGACCGCTACGAGCAGTACTTC.

The chain uses TRBV30 and TRBJ1-5, with 8 bases aligning to TRBD1. The CDR3 extends over 13 amino acids. Looked up from germline, CDR1 is GTSNPN and CDR2 is SVGIG (reference sequence). V dropped 6 bases and J dropped 3; count of bases not matched to a gene: 4. DNA of the CDR3: TGTGCCTGTGACAGGGGCCACAATCAGCCCCAGCATTTT. Translation: CACDRGHNQPQHF.

In its sample, this clone was seen once. The V and J genes are TRBV5-1 and TRBJ2-2, with 7 nucleotides matching TRBD2. The CDR3 extends over 15 amino acids. The germline gives CDR1 SGHRS, CDR2 YFSETQ. J was trimmed by 1 base and V by 4 bases; bases with no gene match: 4. Here the CDR3 reads CASSPGGRNTGELFF. The CDR3 DNA sequence: TGCGCCAGCAGCCCCGGGGGGAGGAACACCGGGGAGCTGTTTTTT. The full variable domain, rest sourced from reference TRBV5-1 and TRBJ2-2, is KAGVTQTPRYLIKTRGQQVTLSCSPISGHRSVSWYQQTPGQGLQFLFEYFSETQRNKGNFPGRFSGRQFSNSRSEMNVSTLELGDSALYLCASSPGGRNTGELFFGEGSRLTVL.

This chain uses TRBV6-1 with TRBJ2-3; tentative D call: TRBD2 (6 bases). The CDR3 has 15 amino acids. Between the trimmed V and J ends, which lost 5 bases and 1 base, there was a span of 13 bases. Germline V gene data show CDR1 as MNHNS and CDR2 as SASEGT. The CDR3 sequence is CASSKEGRGTDTQYF. The CDR3, as DNA: TGTGCCAGCAGTAAGGAGGGAAGGGGCACAGATACGCAGTATTTT.

V and J are TRBV19 and TRBJ1-5, with TRBD1 identical over 9 bases. Germline V gene lookup returns CDR1 LNHDA and CDR2 SQIVND (reference sequence). With V trimmed by 5 bases and J by 4 bases, 6 bases remained unmatched. The CDR3 runs 15 residues. The CDR3 loop is CASSLQGAGNQPQHF. In DNA form, the CDR3 reads TGTGCCAGTAGTCTACAGGGGGCTGGTAATCAGCCCCAGCATTTT.

This chain uses TRBV11-3 with TRBJ2-7, with a weak D call TRBD1 (6 bases). The germline V and J ends were trimmed by 5 bases and 7 bases, with 12 bases remaining between them. This CDR3 region has 12 residues. CDR1 and CDR2 (germline): SGHNT, YENEEA. The CDR3 protein is CASSPWTAEQYF. The CDR3 bases are TGTGCCAGCAGCCCCTGGACAGCTGAGCAGTACTTC.

The rearrangement links TRBV7-9 to TRBJ2-5, with D possibly TRBD1 on 6 matching bases. V was trimmed by 0 bases and J by 5 bases, leaving 13 bases between them. The germline CDR1 and CDR2 sequences are SEHNR and FQNEAQ (reference sequence). The CDR3 is 15 amino acids. CDR3 in DNA: TGTGCCAGCAGCTTAGCACTGGGGGCGCGGGAGACCCAGTACTTC. Translated: CASSLALGARETQYF.

This clone occurred a few times. Other nucleotide sequences from this sample produce the same CDR3. The chain couples TRBV27 to TRBJ1-5; TRBD1 agrees at 10 bases. CDR3 length: 15 residues. Looked up from germline, CDR1 is MNHEY and CDR2 is SMNVEV (reference sequence). Trimming removed 4 bases from V and 5 bases from J; junction bases left unmatched: 5. The DNA for the CDR3 is TGTGCCAGCAGTTCCGTGACAGGGGGCTATCAGCCCCAGCATTTT. Its translation is CASSSVTGGYQPQHF.

The chain combines TRBV9 with TRBJ2-3; D gene uncertain. V was clipped by 0 bases and J by 6 bases, with 11 bases between them. CDR3 length: 14 amino acids. Germline values: CDR1 SGDLS, CDR2 YYNGEE. CDR3: CASSVVPIADTQYF. The CDR3 DNA reads as TGTGCCAGCAGCGTAGTCCCAATCGCGGATACGCAGTATTTT.

The chain has TRBV9 and TRBJ2-6; 8 bases are shared with TRBD1. Germline CDR1 SGDLS, CDR2 YYNGEE. This CDR3 is built from 17 residues. Trimming at V came to 4 bases and at J to 1 base, leaving 7 bases not matched to a gene. CDR3: CASSIKTGDSGANVLTF. The DNA for the CDR3 is TGTGCCAGCAGCATAAAGACAGGGGATTCTGGGGCCAACGTCCTGACTTTC.